These 14 T cell receptor beta chains originate from one sample sequenced in a study of cytomegalovirus exposure and HLA in healthy donors. Primers for the PCR totalled 60 Vbeta and 13 Jbeta. Here immunoSEQ multiplex PCR was the method, and the copy in TCRdb shows in-frame clones only, minus some. The sample totals 100,000 to 150,000 clones. The specimen was PBMCs. These receptor sequences come from a man aged 30 to 39 in good health and CMV-seronegative.

The rearrangement uses TRBV7-9 and TRBJ2-1; no reliable D call. V dropped 5 bases and J dropped 5 bases, with 13 bases sitting between them. CDR3 length: 14 residues. Looked up from germline, CDR1 is SEHNR and CDR2 is FQNEAQ (reference sequence). The CDR3 here is CASSPPVRDNEQFF. Written as DNA, the CDR3 is TGTGCCAGCAGCCCCCCGGTTCGGGACAATGAGCAGTTCTTC.

V is TRBV30 and J is TRBJ2-7, with 11 bases lining up with TRBD2. Germline V gene sequence: CDR1 GTSNPN, CDR2 SVGIG (reference sequence). The CDR3 covers 16 residues. V lost 2 bases, J lost 4 bases, and 10 bases stayed unmatched. The CDR3 region has the DNA TGTGCCTGGAGTTCCTCATCGGGACTAGCGGCGTACGAGCAGTACTTC. Translated: CAWSSSSGLAAYEQYF.

The chain couples TRBV11-3 to TRBJ2-5; TRBD1 aligns across 7 bases. Germline CDR1 reads SGHNT; CDR2 reads YENEEA. The CDR3 is 15 residues long. V dropped 1 base and J dropped 4; count of bases not matched to a gene: 6. The CDR3 DNA follows: TGTGCCAGCAGCTTAGGGTATGGGACAGTAGAGACCCAGTACTTC. Amino acid sequence: CASSLGYGTVETQYF.

This chain links TRBV5-6 with TRBJ2-3, with 7 bases matching TRBD2. CDR1 is SGHDT, CDR2 YYEEEE, per germline. The CDR3 contains 13 residues. The J segment lost 5 bases and the V segment lost 0 bases, leaving 0 bases of the junction unmatched. The CDR3, as DNA: TGTGCCAGCAGCTTGGGGACTAGAGATACGCAGTATTTT. Translated: CASSLGTRDTQYF.

The chain links TRBV4-1 to TRBJ1-2; 8 bases line up with TRBD1. This CDR3 comprises 14 residues. In germline, CDR1 is MGHRA, CDR2 YSYEKL. Losses at the gene ends were 0 bases for V and 5 bases for J; bases not matched to a gene: 2. CDR3 nucleotides: TGCGCCAGCAGCCAAGACGGACAGGGATATGGCTACACCTTC. It translates to CASSQDGQGYGYTF.

This sequence joins TRBV4-2 and TRBJ2-5; 12 bases align to TRBD2. The end of the DNA fits TRBJ2-7 better, so the J call may be wrong. Germline CDR1 LGHNA, CDR2 YNFKEQ. The CDR3 is made up of 17 amino acids. The CDR3 region is CASSSTASGRAGREQYF. The CDR3 DNA follows: TGTGCCAGCAGCAGTACGGCTAGCGGGAGGGCCGGTCGCGAGCAGTACTTC.

The chain uses TRBV27 and TRBJ1-5; no firm D call. Germline assignment: CDR1 MNHEY and CDR2 SMNVEV (reference sequence). The CDR3 is 14 residues long. Trimming removed 2 bases from V and 3 bases from J, with 8 bases in between. The CDR3 region has the DNA TGTGCCAGCAGTTTAACGAGGGCCAATCAGCCCCAGCATTTT. Protein product: CASSLTRANQPQHF.

This chain joins TRBV28 and TRBJ2-2; D remains unclear. CDR1 is MDHEN, CDR2 SYDVKM, per germline. This CDR3 is built from 16 residues. Deletions cut 4 bases from V and 1 base from J, with 13 bases between. CDR3 region: CASSSRWRGNTGELFF. The CDR3 nucleotides read TGTGCCAGCAGTTCGAGATGGAGAGGGAACACCGGGGAGCTGTTTTTT. Combining the CDR3 with reference TRBV28 and TRBJ2-2 gives the whole variable domain DVKVTQSSRYLVKRTGEKVFLECVQDMDHENMFWYRQDPGLGLRLIYFSYDVKMKEKGDIPEGYSVSREKKERFSLILESASTNQTSMYLCASSSRWRGNTGELFFGEGSRLTVL.

The chain links TRBV11-2 to TRBJ2-7, with a possible D match to TRBD2 (6 bases). Germline CDR1 reads SGHAT; CDR2 reads FQNNGV. V gave up 5 bases and J gave up 3 bases, with 8 bases separating them. This CDR3 is built from 12 residues. The CDR3 nucleotides read TGTGCCAGCAGCCTGACTAGCTACGAGCAGTACTTC. This encodes CASSLTSYEQYF.

V is TRBV6-5 and J is TRBJ2-7, with TRBD2 matching over 10 bases. Germline V gene data show CDR1 as MNHEY and CDR2 as SVGAGI. The CDR3 is 15 amino acids. After removal of 5 bases from V and 0 bases from J, the junction contained 4 bases not matched to a gene. The CDR3 DNA reads as TGTGCCAGCAGTACTAGGACTAGCGGCTCCTACGAGCAGTACTTC. Translated, it gives CASSTRTSGSYEQYF.

This chain connects TRBV28 to TRBJ2-2, with a possible D match to TRBD2 (5 bases). The CDR3 has 14 amino acids. CDR1 and CDR2 from the germline V gene are MDHEN and SYDVKM. Trimming removed 7 bases from V and 13 bases from J, with 22 bases in between. The chain's CDR3 is CASNVAGEWYGLFF. As DNA, the CDR3 is TGTGCCAGCAACGTGGCCGGGGAGTGGTATGGGCTGTTTTTT.

The chain recombines TRBV27 with TRBJ1-2, with D unclear. The ends were cut back, 2 bases at V and 4 bases at J, with 8 bases in the middle. There are 13 residues in the CDR3. Germline lookup yields CDR1 MNHEY and CDR2 SMNVEV (reference sequence). The CDR3 nucleotides read TGTGCCAGCAGTTTAGGTTCGAGCTATGGCTACACCTTC. Protein: CASSLGSSYGYTF.

The chain employs TRBV14 and TRBJ2-7; 9 bases align to TRBD1. Trimming took 4 bases from V and 2 from J; bases not matched to a gene: 6. CDR1 is SGHDN, CDR2 FVKESK, per germline. The CDR3 is made up of 15 amino acids. The CDR3 nucleotides read TGTGCCAGCAGCCGTTCCGGGACAGGGCCCTACGAGCAGTACTTC. It translates to CASSRSGTGPYEQYF.

The chain has TRBV9 and TRBJ2-5; 7 positions agree with TRBD2. Germline values: CDR1 SGDLS, CDR2 YYNGEE. The CDR3 loop spans 17 amino acids. V lost 6 bases to trimming and J lost 5 bases; unmatched junction nucleotides: 19. Written as DNA, the CDR3 is TGTGCCAGCACCCGGGGGGTGGGGGGAGGCGAGGGTGAGACCCAGTACTTC. Translating it yields CASTRGVGGGEGETQYF.